A single sample gave rise to the 25 T cell receptor beta chains below, sequenced in a study of blood T cell repertoires in COVID-19. TCRdb's table, derived via immunoSEQ multiplex PCR, lists solely in-frame clones and lacks some. There are roughly 500,000 clones in the sample; 80% to 90% occur only once, and 3.2% lies in the top ten. The material sequenced was peripheral blood. Receptors originate from a human donor in a cohort sampled during active COVID-19.

This clone was found once. This sequence joins TRBV19 and TRBJ2-1, with 9 bases fitting TRBD2. Trimming removed 4 bases from V and 8 bases from J; junction bases left unmatched: 9. CDR3 length: 15 amino acids. CDR1 is LNHDA, CDR2 SQIVND, per germline (reference sequence). CDR3 bases: TGTGCCAGTAGTACCCATAGCGGGAGAGGCGATGAGCAGTTCTTC. It yields the protein CASSTHSGRGDEQFF.

The chain carries TRBV19 and TRBJ1-2, with TRBD1 as a possible D gene (5 bases). V lost 6 bases, J lost 8 bases, and 19 bases lay in between. Germline CDR1 reads LNHDA; CDR2 reads SQIVND (reference sequence). The CDR3 has 14 residues. CDR3 sequence reads: CASSKRGELQGYTF. The CDR3 DNA reads TGTGCCAGTAGCAAACGGGGGGAACTACAAGGCTACACCTTC.

The rearrangement links TRBV6-2 or TRBV6-3 to TRBJ2-1, with 9 bases matching TRBD2. CDR1 MNHEY and CDR2 SVGEGT come from the germline V gene. The length of the CDR3 is 15 residues. V was pared by 6 bases and J by 0 bases, with 3 bases of the junction left unmatched. The CDR3 coding sequence is TGTGCCAGCAGCCAGACTAGCGGCTCCTACAATGAGCAGTTCTTC. Its protein is CASSQTSGSYNEQFF.

The rearrangement joins TRBV9 to TRBJ2-1, with 11 positions matching TRBD2. The V gene's germline CDR1 is SGDLS and CDR2 YYNGEE. The CDR3 extends over 21 amino acids. With 0 bases clipped from V and 11 bases from J, the junction kept 25 bases outside the gene matches. The CDR3 DNA reads TGTGCCAGCAGCGTAGACCACTTCGCGGGACAGATAACTAGCGGGAGCTCGCAGCAGTTCTTC. Its translation is CASSVDHFAGQITSGSSQQFF.

The chain recombines TRBV29-1 with TRBJ1-2, with D possibly TRBD1 on 5 matching bases. Trimming removed 0 bases from V and 4 bases from J, with 18 bases in between. The CDR3 has 16 amino acids. The germline CDR1 and CDR2 sequences are SQVTM and ANQGSEA. The CDR3 nucleotides are TGCAGCGTTGAAGATCCCAAAAAAGGGGACTCCTATGGCTACACCTTC. Protein: CSVEDPKKGDSYGYTF.

This chain links TRBV2 with TRBJ1-6; possibly TRBD1 for D (5 bases). The CDR3 covers 16 residues. The V end was cut by 1 base, the J end by 7 bases, with 14 bases between. Germline values: CDR1 SNHLY, CDR2 FYNNEI. The DNA for the CDR3 is TGTGCCAGCAGTGAAGATGCGGGGCGTTGGAATTCACCCCTCCACTTT. Residues: CASSEDAGRWNSPLHF.

The genes are TRBV6-1 and TRBJ1-2; TRBD1 aligns across 7 bases. Losses at the gene ends were 2 bases for V and 7 bases for J; bases not matched to a gene: 7. CDR1 MNHNS and CDR2 SASEGT come from the germline V gene. The CDR3 has 14 residues. CDR3 DNA sequence: TGTGCCAGCAGTGAAACGACAGGGAGTGGTGGCTACACCTTC. Translated: CASSETTGSGGYTF.

The CDR3 sequence is CASSPADRGTYEQYF. DNA of the CDR3: TGTGCCAGCAGTCCAGCGGACCGCGGAACCTACGAGCAGTACTTC. This chain joins TRBV28 and TRBJ2-7; the D gene is possibly TRBD2 (5 bases). Germline CDR1 MDHEN, CDR2 SYDVKM. The CDR3 covers 15 residues. Trimming removed 5 bases from V and 2 bases from J, with 16 bases in between.

The count of this clone is one. CDR3 coding DNA: TGTGCCAGCAGTCCCGCGGGGGGGTTTGGCTACACCTTC. Translating it yields CASSPAGGFGYTF. V gene TRBV28 combines with J gene TRBJ1-2, with D possibly TRBD1 on 5 matching bases. The germline V gene has CDR1 MDHEN and CDR2 SYDVKM. This CDR3 comprises 13 residues. V was pared by 5 bases and J by 7 bases, with 14 bases between.

The V gene is TRBV19, the J gene TRBJ1-1; 8 bases match TRBD1. Germline V gives CDR1 LNHDA, CDR2 SQIVND (reference sequence). The trim removed 7 bases at V and 4 bases at J, leaving 5 bases unmatched. This CDR3 has 13 residues. The CDR3, as DNA: TGTGCCAGTACCTCAGGGGGCGGCACTGAAGCTTTCTTT. Translation: CASTSGGGTEAFF.

This chain links TRBV29-1 with TRBJ2-3, with TRBD2 identical over 13 bases. J lost 6 bases, V lost 5 bases, and 11 bases had no gene match. Germline lookup yields CDR1 SQVTM and CDR2 ANQGSEA. This CDR3 contains 16 residues. CDR3 region: CSVSKGLAGAGDTQYF. CDR3 DNA sequence: TGCAGCGTTTCAAAAGGACTAGCGGGAGCGGGGGATACGCAGTATTTT.

The chain is built from TRBV7-8 and TRBJ1-3; D not resolved. Germline V gene sequence: CDR1 SGHVS, CDR2 FQNEAQ. The CDR3 contains 14 residues. V lost 5 bases and J 3 bases, leaving 11 bases between the germline ends. The CDR3 reads CASSRGSVGNTIYF. In DNA form, the CDR3 reads TGTGCCAGCAGCCGAGGGTCGGTTGGAAACACCATATATTTT.

The gene calls are TRBV6-2 or TRBV6-3 and TRBJ2-1, with 13 bases identical to TRBD2. Germline CDR1 MNHEY, CDR2 SVGEGT. J lost 7 bases, V lost 0 bases, and 9 bases had no gene match. This CDR3 region has 18 residues. The chain's CDR3 is CASSYSRGLAGTSNEQFF. The CDR3 nucleotides read TGTGCCAGCAGTTACTCGAGGGGACTAGCGGGAACGTCAAATGAGCAGTTCTTC.

As for this clone: A read error may account for a junction end that differs from germline. The chain combines TRBV7-7 with TRBJ2-1, with TRBD2 identical over 11 bases. Germline-derived CDR1 and CDR2 are SSHAT and FNYEAQ (reference sequence). The CDR3 covers 16 residues. CDR3 DNA sequence: TGTGCTAGCAGGCCCACTAGCGGGAGCTCCTACAATGAGCAGTTCTTC. Amino acids: CASRPTSGSSYNEQFF.

Notes on this clone: Given a much more abundant clone one base away, this may be a read error. This specimen includes other DNA sequences encoding the same CDR3. The chain combines TRBV7-2 with TRBJ1-5; D is undetermined. The CDR3 is 13 residues long. With 2 bases removed from V and 4 bases from J, the gap between germline ends came to 6 bases. Germline CDR1 SGHTA, CDR2 FQGNSA. The CDR3 here is CASSLTGNQPQHF. In DNA form, the CDR3 reads TGTGCCAGCAGCTTAACGGGGAATCAGCCCCAGCATTTT.

The chain is built from TRBV3-1 (or the pseudogene TRBV3-2) and TRBJ2-5; 10 positions match TRBD1. Germline loops: CDR1 LGHDT, CDR2 YNNKEL (reference sequence). CDR3 length: 16 residues. Trimming removed 4 bases from V and 4 bases from J; junction bases left unmatched: 9. The CDR3 here is CASSLPRTGGGETQYF. The CDR3 region has the DNA TGTGCCAGCAGCCTGCCCCGGACAGGGGGGGGAGAGACCCAGTACTTC.

This clone appeared a few times. V and J are TRBV6-1 and TRBJ1-5; D is unclear. CDR1 and CDR2 from the germline V gene are MNHNS and SASEGT. This CDR3 has 12 residues. V was trimmed by 2 bases and J by 12 bases, leaving 11 bases between them. In DNA form, the CDR3 reads TGTGCCAGCAGTGAATGGGCTCTGGTCCAGCATTTT. It yields the protein CASSEWALVQHF.

CDR3: CASSWTGVEQFF. CDR3 in DNA: TGTGCCAGCAGTTGGACAGGGGTTGAGCAGTTCTTC. The chain links TRBV6-6 to TRBJ2-1; 9 bases map to TRBD1. In germline, CDR1 is MNHNY, CDR2 SVGAGI (reference sequence). CDR3 length equals 12 residues. V lost 4 bases to trimming and J lost 9 bases; unmatched junction nucleotides: 1.

The chain links TRBV10-3 to TRBJ2-6, with 9 positions matching TRBD1. The J segment lost 0 bases and the V segment lost 10 bases, leaving 10 bases of the junction unmatched. The CDR3 runs 17 residues. The germline V gene encodes CDR1 ENHRY and CDR2 SYGVKD. DNA for the CDR3: TGTGCCACTGACTGGGGACAGGGCTCCTCTGGGGCCAACGTCCTGACTTTC. Encoded protein: CATDWGQGSSGANVLTF.

Concerning this clone: At one end the junction does not follow the germline gene, possibly because of a read error. J is TRBJ1-4 and V is TRBV28, with D tentatively TRBD1 (6 bases). Germline CDR1 MDHEN, CDR2 SYDVKM. CDR3 length: 13 residues. CDR3 nucleotides: TGTGCCCATAGGGGGGGGAAGTATGAGAAACTGTTTTTT. This gives the protein CAHRGGKYEKLFF.

V and J are TRBV9 and TRBJ2-5; TRBD2 aligns across 13 bases. V gave up 0 bases and J gave up 7 bases; unmatched junction bases: 6. The CDR3 contains 16 residues. Germline assignment: CDR1 SGDLS and CDR2 YYNGEE. CDR3 loop: CASSVGTSGSHGTQYF. For the CDR3, the DNA is TGTGCCAGCAGCGTAGGGACTAGCGGGAGTCATGGGACCCAGTACTTC.

The chain recombines TRBV20-1 with TRBJ1-2, with no clear D. Looked up from germline, CDR1 is DFQATT and CDR2 is SNEGSKA (reference sequence). V was trimmed by 8 bases and J by 8 bases, leaving 12 bases between them. CDR3 size: 10 residues. This chain's CDR3 is CSLDDRGYTF. CDR3 bases: TGCAGTCTAGATGATCGAGGCTACACCTTC.

J is TRBJ1-2 and V is TRBV6-2 or TRBV6-3; D is unclear. This CDR3 contains 15 residues. Trimming left V 7 bases short and J 5 bases short, with 20 bases between. Per the germline V gene, CDR1 is MNHEY and CDR2 is SVGEGT. The DNA of the CDR3 is TGTGCCAGCACCTACTCGCAGACACTCCGATATGGCTACACCTTC. Protein: CASTYSQTLRYGYTF.

The chain links TRBV4-2 to TRBJ2-3; D possibly corresponds to TRBD2 (6 bases). Germline V lookup: CDR1 LGHNA, CDR2 YNFKEQ. V was pared by 4 bases and J by 0 bases, with 11 bases between. This CDR3 spans 15 amino acids. CDR3 nucleotide sequence: TGTGCCAGCAGCCGCGGGACGCCGAGCACAGATACGCAGTATTTT. Amino acids: CASSRGTPSTDTQYF.

The chain couples TRBV4-3 to TRBJ2-1; no definite D call. The length of the CDR3 is 16 residues. Per germline, CDR1 LGHNA and CDR2 YSLEER. The V and J ends lost 0 bases and 8 bases respectively, with 17 bases between them. CDR3 nucleotide sequence: TGCGCCAGCAGCCAAGACCACAGAGACAAGGTAGATGAGCAGTTCTTC. Translated, it gives CASSQDHRDKVDEQFF.